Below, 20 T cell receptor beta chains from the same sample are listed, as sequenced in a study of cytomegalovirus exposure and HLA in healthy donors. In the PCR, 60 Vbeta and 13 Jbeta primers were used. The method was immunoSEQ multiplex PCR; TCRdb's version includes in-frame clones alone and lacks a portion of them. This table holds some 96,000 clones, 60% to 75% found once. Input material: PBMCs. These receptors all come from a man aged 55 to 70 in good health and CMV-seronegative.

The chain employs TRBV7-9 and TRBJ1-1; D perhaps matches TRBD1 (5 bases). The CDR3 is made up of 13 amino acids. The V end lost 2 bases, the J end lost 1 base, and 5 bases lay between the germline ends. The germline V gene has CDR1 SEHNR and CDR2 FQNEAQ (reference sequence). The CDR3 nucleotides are TGTGCCAGCAGCTTAACAGGGAACACTGAAGCTTTCTTT. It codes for CASSLTGNTEAFF.

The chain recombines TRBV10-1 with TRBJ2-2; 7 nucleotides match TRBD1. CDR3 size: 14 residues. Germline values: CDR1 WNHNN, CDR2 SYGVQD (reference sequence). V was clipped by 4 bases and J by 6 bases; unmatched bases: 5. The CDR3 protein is CASSGQGSPGELFF. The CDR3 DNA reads TGCGCCAGCAGTGGACAGGGAAGTCCCGGGGAGCTGTTTTTT.

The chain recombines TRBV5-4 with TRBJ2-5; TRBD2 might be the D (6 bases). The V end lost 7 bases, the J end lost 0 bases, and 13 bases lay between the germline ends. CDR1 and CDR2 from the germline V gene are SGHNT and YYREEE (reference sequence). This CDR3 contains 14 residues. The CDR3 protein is CASSLGGYQETQYF. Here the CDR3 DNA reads TGTGCCAGCTCTCTTGGGGGGTACCAAGAGACCCAGTACTTC.

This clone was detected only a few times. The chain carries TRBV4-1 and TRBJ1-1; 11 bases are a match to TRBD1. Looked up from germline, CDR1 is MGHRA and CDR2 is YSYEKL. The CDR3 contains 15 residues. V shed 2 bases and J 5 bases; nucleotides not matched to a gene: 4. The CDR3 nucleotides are TGCGCCAGCAGCCAACGGGACAGGGGGGTTACTGAAGCTTTCTTT. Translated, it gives CASSQRDRGVTEAFF.

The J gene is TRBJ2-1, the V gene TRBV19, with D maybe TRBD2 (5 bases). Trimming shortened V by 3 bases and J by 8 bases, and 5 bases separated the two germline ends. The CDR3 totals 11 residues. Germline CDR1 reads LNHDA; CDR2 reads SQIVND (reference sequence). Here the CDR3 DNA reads TGTGCCAGTAGTATGAGGGATGAGCAGTTCTTC. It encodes CASSMRDEQFF.

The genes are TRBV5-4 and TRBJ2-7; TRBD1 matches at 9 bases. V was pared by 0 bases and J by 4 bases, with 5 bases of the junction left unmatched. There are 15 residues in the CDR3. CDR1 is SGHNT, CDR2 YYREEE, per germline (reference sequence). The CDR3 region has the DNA TGTGCCAGCAGCTTGGATCCGGGACAGGGTTACGAGCAGTACTTC. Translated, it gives CASSLDPGQGYEQYF.

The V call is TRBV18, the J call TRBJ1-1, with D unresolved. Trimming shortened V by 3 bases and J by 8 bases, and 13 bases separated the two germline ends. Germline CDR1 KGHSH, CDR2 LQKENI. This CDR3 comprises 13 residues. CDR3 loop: CASSPQYGGEAFF. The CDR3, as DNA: TGTGCCAGCTCACCGCAGTACGGAGGAGAAGCTTTCTTT.

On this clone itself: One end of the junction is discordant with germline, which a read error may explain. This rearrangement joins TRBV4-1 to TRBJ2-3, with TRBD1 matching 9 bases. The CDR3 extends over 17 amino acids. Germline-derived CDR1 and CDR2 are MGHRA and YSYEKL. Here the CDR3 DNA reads TGCGCCAGCAGCAAAGATTCACCGGGACAGGGAGTAGATACGCAGTATTTT. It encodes CASSKDSPGQGVDTQYF.

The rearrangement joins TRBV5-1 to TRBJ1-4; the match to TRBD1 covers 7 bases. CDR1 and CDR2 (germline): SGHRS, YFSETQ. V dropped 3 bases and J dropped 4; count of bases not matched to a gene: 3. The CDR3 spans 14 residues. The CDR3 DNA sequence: TGCGCCAGCAGCTCGACAGGGTATAATGAAAAACTGTTTTTT. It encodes CASSSTGYNEKLFF.

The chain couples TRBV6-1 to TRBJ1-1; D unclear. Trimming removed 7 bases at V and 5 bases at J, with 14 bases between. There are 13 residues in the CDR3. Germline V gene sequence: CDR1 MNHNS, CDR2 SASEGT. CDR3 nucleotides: TGTGCCAGCACTCCTCATGCGGGGACTGAAGCTTTCTTT. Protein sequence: CASTPHAGTEAFF.

The CDR3 DNA reads as TGCGCCAGCAGCCGGGACTCCACTTCGGACACTGAAGCTTTCTTT. It translates to CASSRDSTSDTEAFF. The chain employs TRBV10-1 and TRBJ1-1; D perhaps matches TRBD1 (5 bases). The CDR3 runs to 15 residues. Germline V gene data show CDR1 as WNHNN and CDR2 as SYGVQD (reference sequence). V lost 6 bases, J lost 3 bases, and 17 bases lay in between.

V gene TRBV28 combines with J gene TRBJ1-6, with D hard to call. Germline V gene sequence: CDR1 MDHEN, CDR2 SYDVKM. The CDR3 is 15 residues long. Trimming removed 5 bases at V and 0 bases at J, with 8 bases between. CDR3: CASSEQTSYNSPLHF. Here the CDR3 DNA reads TGTGCCAGCAGTGAACAAACCTCCTATAATTCACCCCTCCACTTT. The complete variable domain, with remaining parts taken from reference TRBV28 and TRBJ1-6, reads DVKVTQSSRYLVKRTGEKVFLECVQDMDHENMFWYRQDPGLGLRLIYFSYDVKMKEKGDIPEGYSVSREKKERFSLILESASTNQTSMYLCASSEQTSYNSPLHFGNGTRLTVT.

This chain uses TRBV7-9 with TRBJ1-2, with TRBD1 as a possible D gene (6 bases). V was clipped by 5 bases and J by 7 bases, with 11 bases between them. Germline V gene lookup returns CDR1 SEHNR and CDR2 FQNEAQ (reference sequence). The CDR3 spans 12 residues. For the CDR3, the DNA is TGTGCCAGCAGCCCGGACAGCGGTGGCTACACCTTC. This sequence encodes CASSPDSGGYTF. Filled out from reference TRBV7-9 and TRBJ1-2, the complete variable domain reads DTGVSQNPRHKITKRGQNVTFRCDPISEHNRLYWYRQTLGQGPEFLTYFQNEAQLEKSRLLSDRFSAERPKGSFSTLEIQRTEQGDSAMYLCASSPDSGGYTFGSGTRLTVV.

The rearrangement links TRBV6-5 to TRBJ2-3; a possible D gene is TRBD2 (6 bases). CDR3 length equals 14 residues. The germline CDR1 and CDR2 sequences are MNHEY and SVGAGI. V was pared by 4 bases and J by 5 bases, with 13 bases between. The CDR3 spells CASSFGGVGDTQYF. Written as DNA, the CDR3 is TGTGCCAGCAGTTTCGGCGGGGTGGGAGATACGCAGTATTTT.

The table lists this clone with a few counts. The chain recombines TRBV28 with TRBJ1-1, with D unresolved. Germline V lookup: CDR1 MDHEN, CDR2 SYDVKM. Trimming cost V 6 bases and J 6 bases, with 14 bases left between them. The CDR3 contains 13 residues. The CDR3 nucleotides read TGTGCCAGCAGCCGGCCTAGCCGCCCTGAAGCTTTCTTT. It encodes CASSRPSRPEAFF.

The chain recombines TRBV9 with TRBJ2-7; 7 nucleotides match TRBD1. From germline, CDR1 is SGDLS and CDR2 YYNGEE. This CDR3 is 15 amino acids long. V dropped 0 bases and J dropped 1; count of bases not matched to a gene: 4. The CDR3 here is CASSVEAGGSYEQYF. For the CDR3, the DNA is TGTGCCAGCAGCGTAGAAGCAGGGGGATCCTACGAGCAGTACTTC.

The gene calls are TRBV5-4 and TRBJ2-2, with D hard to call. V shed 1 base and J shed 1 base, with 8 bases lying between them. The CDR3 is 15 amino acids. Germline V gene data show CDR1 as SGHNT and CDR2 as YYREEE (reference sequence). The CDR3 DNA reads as TGTGCCAGCAGCTTGCGTCAGGAGAACACCGGGGAGCTGTTTTTT. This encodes CASSLRQENTGELFF.

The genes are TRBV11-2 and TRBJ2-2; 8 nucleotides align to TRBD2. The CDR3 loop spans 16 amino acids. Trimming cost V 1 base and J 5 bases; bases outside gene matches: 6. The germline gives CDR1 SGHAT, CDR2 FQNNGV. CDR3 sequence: CASSLVLRGETGELFF. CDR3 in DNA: TGTGCCAGCAGCTTAGTTCTGCGGGGGGAAACCGGGGAGCTGTTTTTT. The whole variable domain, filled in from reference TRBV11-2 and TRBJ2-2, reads EAGVAQSPRYKIIEKRQSVAFWCNPISGHATLYWYQQILGQGPKLLIQFQNNGVVDDSQLPKDRFSAERLKGVDSTLKIQPAKLEDSAVYLCASSLVLRGETGELFFGEGSRLTVL.

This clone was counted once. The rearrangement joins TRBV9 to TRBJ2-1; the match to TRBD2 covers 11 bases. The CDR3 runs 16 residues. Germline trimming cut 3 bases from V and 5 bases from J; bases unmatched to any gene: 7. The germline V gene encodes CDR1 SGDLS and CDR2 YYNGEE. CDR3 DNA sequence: TGTGCCAGCAGCGAACCGGGACTAGCGGATAACAATGAGCAGTTCTTC. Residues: CASSEPGLADNNEQFF.

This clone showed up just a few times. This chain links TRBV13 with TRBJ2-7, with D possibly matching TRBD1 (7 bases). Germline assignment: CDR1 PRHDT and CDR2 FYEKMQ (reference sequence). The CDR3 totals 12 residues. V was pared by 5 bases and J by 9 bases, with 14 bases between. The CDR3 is CASSTQGGRQYF. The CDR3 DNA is TGTGCCAGCAGCACGCAGGGGGGACGGCAGTACTTC.